These 18 T cell receptor beta chains share one sample of origin, sequenced in a study of blood T cell repertoires in COVID-19. Repertoires were generated with immunoSEQ multiplex PCR, while TCRdb's copy carries only in-frame clones and drops some. The data hold about 140,000 clones, with about 80% observed a single time. The sequencing sample was made of PBMCs or T cells enriched from blood (not recorded which). All receptors come from a woman aged 18-30 years who had been exposed to COVID-19.

The V and J genes are TRBV5-5 and TRBJ2-1; 10 bases are a match to TRBD1. Germline lookup yields CDR1 SGHKS and CDR2 YYEKEE (reference sequence). The CDR3 is made up of 18 amino acids. The J segment lost 6 bases and the V segment lost 2 bases, leaving 14 bases of the junction unmatched. The CDR3, as DNA: TGTGCCAGCAGCTTTGGCGGCGACAGGGGGCGATTTTCCAATGAGCAGTTCTTC. This encodes CASSFGGDRGRFSNEQFF.

CDR3 loop: CASSTRWGGLTEAFF. The CDR3 DNA sequence: TGTGCCAGCAGTACTCGGTGGGGGGGCTTAACTGAAGCTTTCTTT. The chain has TRBV6-5 and TRBJ1-1; a possible D gene is TRBD1 (6 bases). Trimming cost V 5 bases and J 5 bases, with 18 bases left between them. The CDR3 contains 15 residues. Germline lookup yields CDR1 MNHEY and CDR2 SVGAGI.

The chain has TRBV28 and TRBJ2-7, with 11 bases aligning to TRBD2. This CDR3 comprises 14 residues. Losses at the gene ends were 5 bases for V and 2 bases for J; bases not matched to a gene: 2. CDR1 and CDR2 from the germline V gene are MDHEN and SYDVKM. The CDR3 spells CASSHSGRAYEQYF. CDR3 DNA: TGTGCCAGCAGTCATAGCGGGAGGGCCTACGAGCAGTACTTC.

This clone was found once. The J gene is TRBJ2-1, the V gene TRBV7-3, with 13 bases matching TRBD2. Losses at the gene ends were 6 bases for V and 0 bases for J; bases not matched to a gene: 8. The CDR3 sequence is 18 residues long. The germline CDR1 and CDR2 sequences are SGHTA and FQGTGA. CDR3 in amino acids: CASSLTSGRPHSYNEQFF. CDR3 DNA: TGTGCCAGCAGTCTGACTAGCGGGAGGCCACACTCCTACAATGAGCAGTTCTTC.

V usage is TRBV5-1 and J usage is TRBJ1-3, with a weak D call TRBD1 (5 bases). V lost 0 bases to trimming and J lost 4 bases, with 8 bases between them. The CDR3 extends over 14 amino acids. Per the germline V gene, CDR1 is SGHRS and CDR2 is YFSETQ. In DNA, the CDR3 is TGCGCCAGCAGCTTGGAAGGGGTAGGAAACACCATATATTTT. Translation gives CASSLEGVGNTIYF.

The chain is built from TRBV2 and TRBJ1-5; 7 bases are shared with TRBD1. The ends lost 5 bases at V and 0 bases at J; junction bases unmatched: 16. The CDR3 consists of 19 residues. Germline values: CDR1 SNHLY, CDR2 FYNNEI. CDR3 sequence: CASSYSLRPTGNSNQPQHF. For the CDR3, the DNA is TGTGCCAGCAGTTACTCCCTTAGACCGACAGGGAATAGCAATCAGCCCCAGCATTTT.

V usage is TRBV28 and J usage is TRBJ1-2, with a tentative D call TRBD1 (5 bases). This CDR3 spans 13 amino acids. With 2 bases removed from V and 6 bases from J, the gap between germline ends came to 10 bases. Germline CDR1 MDHEN, CDR2 SYDVKM. CDR3 nucleotides: TGTGCCAGCAGTTTAAGGGCGGGGGATGGCTACACCTTC. Translation gives CASSLRAGDGYTF.

The CDR3 region is CATRTVYEQYF. The CDR3 bases are TGCGCCACCAGGACAGTCTACGAGCAGTACTTC. This sequence joins TRBV10-1 and TRBJ2-7; D perhaps matches TRBD1 (6 bases). V gave up 10 bases and J gave up 3 bases, with 10 bases separating them. The germline V gene encodes CDR1 WNHNN and CDR2 SYGVQD (reference sequence). The CDR3 consists of 11 residues.

The chain has TRBV24-1 and TRBJ2-2; possible D gene TRBD2, 6 bases. The CDR3 runs 15 residues. V lost 4 bases to trimming and J lost 3 bases, with 11 bases between them. CDR1 is KGHDR, CDR2 SFDVKD, per germline. DNA of the CDR3: TGTGCCACCAGTGAGGATAGGGAGGACACCGGGGAGCTGTTTTTT. It specifies CATSEDREDTGELFF.

This chain uses TRBV5-5 with TRBJ2-7; tentatively, D is TRBD1 (6 bases). Germline CDR1 reads SGHKS; CDR2 reads YYEKEE (reference sequence). The CDR3 consists of 16 residues. The V gene lost 4 bases and the J gene lost 1 base, with 18 bases spanning the gap. This CDR3 is CASSGHPGAGSYEQYF. CDR3 nucleotide sequence: TGTGCCAGCAGCGGACACCCAGGGGCCGGGTCCTACGAGCAGTACTTC.

In this sample, this clone turned up a few times. V usage is TRBV19 and J usage is TRBJ1-6; unclear D gene. Germline V gene data show CDR1 as LNHDA and CDR2 as SQIVND (reference sequence). V was shortened by 5 bases and J by 8 bases, with 10 bases between the two germline ends. This CDR3 is built from 13 residues. For the CDR3, the DNA is TGTGCCAGTAGTGAACAGAGGGATTCACCCCTCCACTTT. Amino acid sequence: CASSEQRDSPLHF. Drawing the rest from reference TRBV19 and TRBJ1-6, the complete variable domain is DGGITQSPKYLFRKEGQNVTLSCEQNLNHDAMYWYRQDPGQGLRLIYYSQIVNDFQKGDIAEGYSVSREKKESFPLTVTSAQKNPTAFYLCASSEQRDSPLHFGNGTRLTVT.

CDR3 bases: TGTGCCAGCAGTTACTCTCGTAGCGGGAGCACAGATACGCAGTATTTT. This sequence encodes CASSYSRSGSTDTQYF. The chain employs TRBV6-5 and TRBJ2-3; 7 nucleotides match TRBD2. The length of the CDR3 is 16 residues. V trimming: 0 bases; J trimming: 0 bases; junction bases outside the gene matches: 3. Germline V gives CDR1 MNHEY, CDR2 SVGAGI.

The gene calls are TRBV7-9 and TRBJ2-1; the match to TRBD1 covers 7 bases. Per germline, CDR1 SEHNR and CDR2 FQNEAQ (reference sequence). V dropped 5 bases and J dropped 5; count of bases not matched to a gene: 6. The CDR3 contains 14 residues. The CDR3 bases are TGTGCCAGCAGCCGCACGGGACAGCACAATGAGCAGTTCTTC. Translation: CASSRTGQHNEQFF.

The CDR3 reads CASSHTTGAHNQPQHF. CDR3 coding DNA: TGTGCCAGCAGCCACACGACAGGGGCCCACAATCAGCCCCAGCATTTT. The rearrangement uses TRBV28 and TRBJ1-5; 8 positions match TRBD1. The CDR3 length is 16 residues. The germline V gene encodes CDR1 MDHEN and CDR2 SYDVKM. V trimming: 6 bases; J trimming: 3 bases; junction bases outside the gene matches: 10. The full variable domain, completed using reference TRBV28 and TRBJ1-5, is DVKVTQSSRYLVKRTGEKVFLECVQDMDHENMFWYRQDPGLGLRLIYFSYDVKMKEKGDIPEGYSVSREKKERFSLILESASTNQTSMYLCASSHTTGAHNQPQHFGDGTRLSIL.

This chain uses TRBV10-3 with TRBJ1-3, with D uncertain. V gave up 2 bases and J gave up 0 bases, with 8 bases separating them. Germline V CDR1 and CDR2: ENHRY, SYGVKD. The CDR3 sequence is 15 residues long. CDR3 DNA: TGTGCCATCAGTGAGAACAGATTCTCTGGAAACACCATATATTTT. It specifies CAISENRFSGNTIYF.

V gene TRBV18 combines with J gene TRBJ2-1, with a possible D match to TRBD2 (6 bases). The V gene's germline CDR1 is KGHSH and CDR2 LQKENI. The CDR3 runs to 15 residues. V lost 0 bases to trimming and J lost 9 bases, with 15 bases between them. Here the CDR3 DNA reads TGTGCCAGCTCACCACCGCAGACGGGAGTGGTTGAGCAGTTCTTC. Amino acids: CASSPPQTGVVEQFF.

This clone was counted between two and nine times. The V gene is TRBV12-3 or TRBV12-4, the J gene TRBJ1-1; D is undetermined. This CDR3 contains 12 residues. Deletions cut 3 bases from V and 8 bases from J, with 10 bases between. The CDR3 loop is CASSFRAREAFF. The CDR3 nucleotides are TGTGCCAGCAGTTTTCGAGCTCGGGAAGCTTTCTTT.

The J gene is TRBJ2-7, the V gene TRBV5-4, with D possibly matching TRBD2 (5 bases). The CDR3 has 13 amino acids. Germline loops: CDR1 SGHNT, CDR2 YYREEE (reference sequence). The V gene lost 0 bases and the J gene lost 5 bases, with 9 bases spanning the gap. CDR3 in DNA: TGTGCCAGCAGCTTGGTAGGTAGCGACGAGCAGTACTTC. This sequence encodes CASSLVGSDEQYF.